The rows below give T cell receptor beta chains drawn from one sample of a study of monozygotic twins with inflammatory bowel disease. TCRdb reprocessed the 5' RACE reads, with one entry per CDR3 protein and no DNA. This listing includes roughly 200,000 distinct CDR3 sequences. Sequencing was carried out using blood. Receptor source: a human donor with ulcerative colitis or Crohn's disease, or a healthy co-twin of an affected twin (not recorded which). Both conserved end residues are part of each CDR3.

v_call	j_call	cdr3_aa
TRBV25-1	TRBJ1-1	CASSVASHTEAFF
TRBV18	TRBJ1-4	CASSPGQPATNEKLFF
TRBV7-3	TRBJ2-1	CASSLTSVREQFF
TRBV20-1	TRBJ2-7	CSALLRNEQYF
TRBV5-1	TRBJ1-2	CASSLGGGSRYGYTF
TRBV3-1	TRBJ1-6	CASSDSHNSPLHF
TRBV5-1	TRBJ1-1	CASSPGGFRSNTEAFF
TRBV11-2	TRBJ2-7	CASSLGTLGVMIYEQYF
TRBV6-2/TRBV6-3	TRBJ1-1	CASSYRGAKNTEAFF
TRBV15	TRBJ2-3	CATSSGPPPTDTQYF
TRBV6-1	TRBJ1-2	CASSRRDSRIANYGYTF
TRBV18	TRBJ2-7	CASSPGQSSYEQYF
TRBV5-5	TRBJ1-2	CASRYGGYGYTF
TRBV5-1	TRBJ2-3	CASSLQGVKSDTQYF
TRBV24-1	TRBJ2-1	CATSDPGQGNDEQFF
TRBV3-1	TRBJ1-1	CASSQDQGGMNTEAFF
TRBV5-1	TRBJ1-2	CASSRDQANYGYTF
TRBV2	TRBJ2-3	CASSVRDSADTQYF
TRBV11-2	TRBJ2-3	CASSGGLAGGQPSTDTQYF
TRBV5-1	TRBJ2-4	CASSSEDRRGNIQYF
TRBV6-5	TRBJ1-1	CASSFTGTGTRNTEAFF
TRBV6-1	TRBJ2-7	CASSEKSVYEQYF
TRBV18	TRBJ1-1	CASSPRAGENTEAFF
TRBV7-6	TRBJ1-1	CASSLYRTDSLNTEAFF
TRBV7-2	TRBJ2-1	CASSYRTGSGEQFF
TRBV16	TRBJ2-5	CASSQQKETQYF
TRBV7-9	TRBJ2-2	CASSLTGFTGELFF